These 3 T cell receptor beta chains were all obtained from the same sample, sequenced in a study of cytomegalovirus exposure and HLA in healthy donors. Assay: immunoSEQ multiplex PCR; the TCRdb copy retains only in-frame clones and omits some. Of around 63,000 clones in the sample, more than 70% were seen once. The sequenced sample consisted of PBMCs. Source of these receptors: a woman younger than 35 in good health and CMV-seronegative.

The V call is TRBV7-8, the J call TRBJ2-1, with D possibly TRBD2 on 6 matching bases. Germline V gives CDR1 SGHVS, CDR2 FQNEAQ. With 5 bases removed from V and 9 bases from J, the gap between germline ends came to 11 bases. The CDR3 is 12 amino acids. CDR3: CASSRDSPEQFF. In DNA form, the CDR3 reads TGTGCCAGCAGCCGGGACTCCCCTGAGCAGTTCTTC.

This chain links TRBV28 with TRBJ1-5; D remains ambiguous. The CDR3 totals 12 residues. Germline-derived CDR1 and CDR2 are MDHEN and SYDVKM. Trimming left V 6 bases short and J 6 bases short, with 9 bases between. The CDR3 region is CASRSPGQPQHF. The CDR3 nucleotides read TGTGCCAGCAGGTCCCCGGGTCAGCCCCAGCATTTT. Together with reference TRBV28 and TRBJ1-5, the CDR3 gives the full variable domain: DVKVTQSSRYLVKRTGEKVFLECVQDMDHENMFWYRQDPGLGLRLIYFSYDVKMKEKGDIPEGYSVSREKKERFSLILESASTNQTSMYLCASRSPGQPQHFGDGTRLSIL.

V usage is TRBV11-2 and J usage is TRBJ2-5; 11 nucleotides align to TRBD2. The germline gives CDR1 SGHAT, CDR2 FQNNGV. Trimming removed 2 bases from V and 2 bases from J; junction bases left unmatched: 1. The CDR3 is 15 residues long. The CDR3 nucleotides read TGTGCCAGCAGCTTACGGACTAGCGGGCAAGAGACCCAGTACTTC. It translates to CASSLRTSGQETQYF.